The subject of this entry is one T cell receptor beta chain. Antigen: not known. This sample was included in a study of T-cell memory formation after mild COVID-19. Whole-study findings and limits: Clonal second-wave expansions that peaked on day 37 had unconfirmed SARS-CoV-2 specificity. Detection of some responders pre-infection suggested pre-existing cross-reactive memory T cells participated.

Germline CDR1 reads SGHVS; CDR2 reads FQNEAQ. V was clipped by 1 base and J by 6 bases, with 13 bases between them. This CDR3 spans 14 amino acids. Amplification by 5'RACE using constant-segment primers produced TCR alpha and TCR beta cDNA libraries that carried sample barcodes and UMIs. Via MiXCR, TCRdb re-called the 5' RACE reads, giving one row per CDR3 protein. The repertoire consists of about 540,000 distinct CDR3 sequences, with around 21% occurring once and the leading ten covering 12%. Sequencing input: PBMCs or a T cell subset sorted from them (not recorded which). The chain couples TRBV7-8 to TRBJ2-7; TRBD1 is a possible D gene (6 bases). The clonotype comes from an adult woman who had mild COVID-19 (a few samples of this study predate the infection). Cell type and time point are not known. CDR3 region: CASSLEQGRREQYF. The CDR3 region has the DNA TGTGCCAGCAGCTTAGAACAGGGACGTCGCGAGCAGTACTTC.